A selection of T cell receptor beta chains follows, all from one sample in a study of cytomegalovirus exposure and HLA in healthy donors. The protocol was immunoSEQ multiplex PCR, while the TCRdb copy is restricted to in-frame clones and leaves out a portion. The table records 120,000 to 150,000 clones, about 87% of them present only once. Sequences were obtained from PBMCs. The receptors were gathered from a man aged 18 to 30 in good health and CMV-seropositive. The CDR3 runs from the conserved cysteine through the conserved F or W. The D gene is left open where the match is weak. Clone size appears in some rows only: once, few, many, or a class for an expanded clone.

abundance	v_gene	d_gene	j_gene	CDR3nt	CDR3aa
NA	TRBV6-4	TRBD2	TRBJ2-1	TGTGCCAGCAGCCCGGGACTAGCGGGAGTAGGTGAGCAGTTCTTC	CASSPGLAGVGEQFF
NA	TRBV4-2	NA	TRBJ2-7	TGTGCCAGCAGCCATGGTCAGGGCGTCGACGAGCAGTACTTC	CASSHGQGVDEQYF
NA	TRBV10-3	TRBD1	TRBJ1-1	TGTGCCATCAGTGAGACGGGACAGGATTTAGGTACTGAAGCTTTCTTT	CAISETGQDLGTEAFF
NA	TRBV14	NA	TRBJ1-2	TGTGCCAGCAGTCGCCATAGGTCCCCGGGTGGAGCTCTAACTAACTATGGCTACACCTTC	CASSRHRSPGGALTNYGYTF
NA	TRBV5-4	TRBD2	TRBJ2-7	TGTGCCAGCAGCTTGGCCGCCACTAGCGGGAGCTACGAGCAGTACTTC	CASSLAATSGSYEQYF
NA	TRBV5-6	NA	TRBJ1-5	TGTGCCAGCAGAGTCGGGGGGCTCAATAGCAATCAGCCCCAGCATTTT	CASRVGGLNSNQPQHF
NA	TRBV27	NA	TRBJ2-3	TGTGCCAGCAGTTTGCCCAGCGCGTCGGGTACGCAGTATTTT	CASSLPSASGTQYF
NA	TRBV5-4	NA	TRBJ2-3	TGTGCCAGCACCCTCCGGGGGGCGGGCACAGATACGCAGTATTTT	CASTLRGAGTDTQYF
NA	TRBV28	NA	TRBJ1-2	TGTGCCAGCGGCTCTTTGTCGGGCTACACCTTC	CASGSLSGYTF
NA	TRBV5-6	TRBD2	TRBJ2-1	TGTGCCAGCAGCGGTGGGGCTAGCGGGAGGGCCGTAGCCTACAATGAGCAGTTCTTC	CASSGGASGRAVAYNEQFF
NA	TRBV5-6	NA	TRBJ2-1	TGTGCCAGCAGCTTCCTCAGCTCCTACAATGAGCAGTTCTTC	CASSFLSSYNEQFF
once	TRBV5-1	TRBD1	TRBJ2-2	TGCGCCAGCAGCTCCGGGACAGGGGGAGGCGGGGAGCTGTTTTTT	CASSSGTGGGGELFF
NA	TRBV28	NA	TRBJ2-3	TGTGCCAGCAGTTCCATGACTAATGGGGGGTCCAGCACAGATACGCAGTATTTT	CASSSMTNGGSSTDTQYF
NA	TRBV30	TRBD1	TRBJ2-7	TGTGCCTGGAGTGGGGACCCAGGACAGGGACGGGTCTACGAGCAGTACTTC	CAWSGDPGQGRVYEQYF
NA	TRBV4-1	TRBD1	TRBJ1-4	TGCGCCAGCAGACCTGGACAGGGAAATGAAAAACTGTTTTTT	CASRPGQGNEKLFF
NA	TRBV7-3	NA	TRBJ2-3	TGTGCCAGCAGCCCGACTGGTTCTAGCACAGATACGCAGTATTTT	CASSPTGSSTDTQYF
NA	TRBV11-2	NA	TRBJ2-7	TGTGCCAGCAGCTTGGCCGACGGGACACGGAAGGGCGAGCAGTACTTC	CASSLADGTRKGEQYF
NA	TRBV5-4	TRBD1	TRBJ1-6	TGTGCCAGCAGCTTGGCCAGGGGGAGATCACCCCTCCACTTT	CASSLARGRSPLHF
few	TRBV15	NA	TRBJ2-6	TGTGCCACCAGCGAAGTCACAGGGAACGGGGCCAACGTCCTGACTTTC	CATSEVTGNGANVLTF
NA	TRBV9	TRBD2	TRBJ2-3	TGTGCCAGCAGCTCTGGGACTAGCGGGTCGGCGCAGTATTTT	CASSSGTSGSAQYF
once	TRBV15	NA	TRBJ2-3	TGTGCCACCAGCAGAGCGGGACTCGAGGGCACAGATACGCAGTATTTT	CATSRAGLEGTDTQYF
NA	TRBV2	TRBD2	TRBJ2-3	TGTGCCAGCTCCTCCCTAGGGGGGACTAGTAGTTATGCGCAGTATTTT	CASSSLGGTSSYAQYF
NA	TRBV6-1	TRBD2	TRBJ2-5	TGTGCCAGTCGGAGGACTAGCGGAGATAAAGAGACCCAGTACTTC	CASRRTSGDKETQYF
NA	TRBV2	NA	TRBJ1-2	TGTGCCAGCAGTGAAGCGGGCGGACAGACTAACTATGGCTACACCTTC	CASSEAGGQTNYGYTF
once	TRBV27	NA	TRBJ2-7	TGTGCCAGCAGTTTATCGGGACAAGGGGCCCTCAGCGAGCAGTACTTC	CASSLSGQGALSEQYF
once	TRBV6-1	NA	TRBJ2-6	TGTGCCAGCAGTGGAGGAGAGTCTGGGGCCAACGTCCTGACTTTC	CASSGGESGANVLTF
NA	TRBV6-4	TRBD1	TRBJ2-2	TGTGCCAGCAGTGACGGGCAGGGGGCCGGGGAGCTGTTTTTT	CASSDGQGAGELFF
NA	TRBV19	NA	TRBJ2-7	TGTGCCAGTAGTATGGTTCGAGCGACCAGCTCCTACGAGCAGTACTTC	CASSMVRATSSYEQYF
NA	TRBV27	NA	TRBJ2-1	TGTGCCAGCAGCAGGGGAAATGAGCAGTTCTTC	CASSRGNEQFF
NA	TRBV9	NA	TRBJ2-2	TGTGCCAGCAGCGCAGCTCGAACAGGATCTGGAACCGGGGAGCTGTTTTTT	CASSAARTGSGTGELFF
NA	TRBV5-1	TRBD2	TRBJ2-5	TGCGCCAGCAGCTTGAACGCGGGGGTAGAGACCCAGTACTTC	CASSLNAGVETQYF
NA	TRBV6-4	NA	TRBJ1-6	TGTGCCAGCAGTGACTCGAAGGGAGGTAAAGACCCCCCGAGGTCCCTCCACTTT	CASSDSKGGKDPPRSLHF
NA	TRBV7-8	TRBD1	TRBJ1-1	TGTGCCAGCAGCTTACAGGGGGGCACCACTGAAGCTTTCTTT	CASSLQGGTTEAFF
NA	TRBV6-6	TRBD1	TRBJ1-5	TGTGCCAGCAGACAAACCGGGACAGGGGGCACTCAGCCCCAGCATTTT	CASRQTGTGGTQPQHF
NA	TRBV5-1	NA	TRBJ1-1	TGCGCCAGCAGCTTGGGACAGATCACTGAAGCTTTCTTT	CASSLGQITEAFF
NA	TRBV19	NA	TRBJ1-5	TGTGCCAGTACCCCCAGGGCGAGCAATCAGCCCCAGCATTTT	CASTPRASNQPQHF
NA	TRBV6-5	TRBD1	TRBJ1-6	TGTGCCAGCAGTTCCTCGAGGGGGCTATCACCCCTCCACTTT	CASSSSRGLSPLHF
NA	TRBV29-1	NA	TRBJ1-1	TGCAGCGTCGGACAGCAAGCTTTCTTT	CSVGQQAFF
NA	TRBV7-9	NA	TRBJ2-7	TGTGCCAGCAGCTTGGGACAATTATACGAGCAGTACTTC	CASSLGQLYEQYF
NA	TRBV5-1	TRBD2	TRBJ2-1	TGCGCCAGCAGCTTGGAACTAGCGCGTTTGCAGTTCTTC	CASSLELARLQFF
NA	TRBV6-5	TRBD1	TRBJ2-5	TGTGCCAGCAGTCGGGTGACAGGGGCACAAGAGACCCAGTACTTC	CASSRVTGAQETQYF
NA	TRBV9	NA	TRBJ2-3	TGTGCCAGCAGTTCAGCGCCAGATACGCAGTATTTT	CASSSAPDTQYF
NA	TRBV2	TRBD1	TRBJ1-4	TGTGCCAGCACCCCGGGACAGGGGGCGGAAAAACTGTTTTTT	CASTPGQGAEKLFF
once	TRBV11-2	NA	TRBJ1-4	TGTGCCAGCAGCTTATCCAACAGCGGACCGGAAAAACTGTTTTTT	CASSLSNSGPEKLFF
once	TRBV4-1	TRBD1	TRBJ2-7	TGCGCCAGCAGCCGGGACAGGTCGGACGAGCAGTACTTC	CASSRDRSDEQYF
NA	TRBV15	NA	TRBJ1-3	TGTGCCACCAGCAGAGATCCGACAGAGGGAAACACCATATATTTT	CATSRDPTEGNTIYF
NA	TRBV28	TRBD2	TRBJ2-1	TGTGCCAGCAGTTCTAGCGGGTCAATTTTGGAGCAGTTCTTC	CASSSSGSILEQFF
NA	TRBV30	TRBD2	TRBJ2-5	TGTGCCTGGAGACTAGCGGGCGAAGAGACCCAGTACTTC	CAWRLAGEETQYF
NA	TRBV15	TRBD1	TRBJ2-2	TGTGCCACCACCTTCTGGGGGCAGGGGGCAACCGGGGAGCTGTTTTTT	CATTFWGQGATGELFF
NA	TRBV6-1	NA	TRBJ2-1	TGTGCCAGCAGCGACGGGGGTATCAATGAGCAGTTCTTC	CASSDGGINEQFF
NA	TRBV12-5	NA	TRBJ1-4	TGTGCTAGTGGTTTAACAGGACAGTCTGAAAAACTGTTTTTT	CASGLTGQSEKLFF
NA	TRBV6-5	NA	TRBJ2-2	TGTGCCAGCAGTTACAAACGGGGGAACACCGGGGAGCTGTTTTTT	CASSYKRGNTGELFF
NA	TRBV13	TRBD1	TRBJ2-7	TGTGCCAGCAGCAAACCGGGACAGGGGCTCTACGAGCAGTACTTC	CASSKPGQGLYEQYF